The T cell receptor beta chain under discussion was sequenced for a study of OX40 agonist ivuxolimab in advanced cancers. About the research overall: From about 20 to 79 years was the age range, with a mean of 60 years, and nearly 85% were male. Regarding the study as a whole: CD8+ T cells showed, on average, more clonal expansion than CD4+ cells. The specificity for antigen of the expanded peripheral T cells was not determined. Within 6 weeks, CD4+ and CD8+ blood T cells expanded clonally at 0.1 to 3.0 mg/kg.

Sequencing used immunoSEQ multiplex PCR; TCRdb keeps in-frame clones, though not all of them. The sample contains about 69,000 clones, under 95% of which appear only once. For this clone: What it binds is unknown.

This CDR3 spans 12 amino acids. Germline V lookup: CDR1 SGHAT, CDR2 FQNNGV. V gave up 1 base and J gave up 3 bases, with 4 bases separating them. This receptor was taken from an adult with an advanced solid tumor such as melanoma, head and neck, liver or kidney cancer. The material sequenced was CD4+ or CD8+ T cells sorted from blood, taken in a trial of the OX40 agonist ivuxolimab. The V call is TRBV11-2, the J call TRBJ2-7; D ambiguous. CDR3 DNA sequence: TGTGCCAGCAGCTTAGGGAACTACGAGCAGTACTTC. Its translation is CASSLGNYEQYF.